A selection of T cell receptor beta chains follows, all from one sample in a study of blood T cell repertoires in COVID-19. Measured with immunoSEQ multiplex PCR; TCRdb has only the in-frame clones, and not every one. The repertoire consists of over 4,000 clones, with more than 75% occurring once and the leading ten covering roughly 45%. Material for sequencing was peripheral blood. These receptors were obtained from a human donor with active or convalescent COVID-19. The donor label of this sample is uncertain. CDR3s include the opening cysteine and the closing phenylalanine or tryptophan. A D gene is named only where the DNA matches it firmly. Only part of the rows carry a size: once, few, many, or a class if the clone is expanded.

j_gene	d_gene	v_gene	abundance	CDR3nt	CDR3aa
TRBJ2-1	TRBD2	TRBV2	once	TGTGCCAGCGGTGTTAAGCTAGCGGGAGCCCTTGAGCAGTTCTTC	CASGVKLAGALEQFF
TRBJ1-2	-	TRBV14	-	TGTGCCAGCAGCCAAGCGTTCGAGACACCCATAAACTTAACCTTC	CASSQAFETPINLTF
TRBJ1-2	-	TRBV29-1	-	TGCAGCGTTGATCCTCCTGGCGGGGGTGGCTACACCTTC	CSVDPPGGGGYTF
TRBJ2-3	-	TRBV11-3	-	TGTGCCAGCAGCCCTCGGGACTTAATAGATACGCAGTATTTT	CASSPRDLIDTQYF
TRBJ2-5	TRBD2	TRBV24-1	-	TGTGCCACCAGTGGAACGACTAGCGGCCAAGAGACCCAGTACTTC	CATSGTTSGQETQYF
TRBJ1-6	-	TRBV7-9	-	TGTGCCAGCAGCTTAATTGGGCGAAAGCCCCTCCACTTT	CASSLIGRKPLHF
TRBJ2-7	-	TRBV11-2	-	TGTGCCAGCAGCCCCCGACTGTACTACGAGCAGTACTTC	CASSPRLYYEQYF
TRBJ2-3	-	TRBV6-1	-	TGTGCCAGCAGTGAAGCGTGGGAGAGTGGAGATACGCAGTATTTT	CASSEAWESGDTQYF
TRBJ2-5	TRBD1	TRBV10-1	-	TGCGCCAGCAGCGCCTCGGACAGGCCAGAGCAAGAGACCCAGTACTTC	CASSASDRPEQETQYF
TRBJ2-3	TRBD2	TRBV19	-	TGTGCCAGTAGCCACCGGACTAGCGGGAGGTTTTGGGTCACAGATACGCAGTATTTT	CASSHRTSGRFWVTDTQYF
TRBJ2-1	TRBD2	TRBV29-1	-	TGCAGCGTTCCGATTAGCGGGAGGGCCTGGGAGCAGTTCTTC	CSVPISGRAWEQFF
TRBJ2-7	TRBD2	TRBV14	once	TGTGCCAGCAGCCGGGAGGGACGGATAGGAGGTCTGTACTTC	CASSREGRIGGLYF
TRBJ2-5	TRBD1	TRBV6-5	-	TGTGCCAGCCGAGAACAGGGGGGAGAGACCCAGTACTTC	CASREQGGETQYF
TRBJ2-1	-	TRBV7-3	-	TGTGCCAGCAGCTTAAGTGGTAGCGCGAATGAGCAGTTCTTC	CASSLSGSANEQFF
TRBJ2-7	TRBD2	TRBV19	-	TGTGCCAGTAGTACCAATAGCGGGAGGTCCTACGAGCAGTACTTC	CASSTNSGRSYEQYF
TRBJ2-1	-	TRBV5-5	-	TGTGCCAGCAGCTCGCGGGACCCCAATGAGCAGTTCTTC	CASSSRDPNEQFF
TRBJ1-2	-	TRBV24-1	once	TGTGCCACCAGTGACCCTTCGGGAGGGATGGGCTATGGCTACACCTTC	CATSDPSGGMGYGYTF
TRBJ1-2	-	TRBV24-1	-	TGTGCCACCAGTGATTCCGGGACTGACTATGGCTACACCTTC	CATSDSGTDYGYTF
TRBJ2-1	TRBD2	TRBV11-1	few	TGTGCCAGCAGCCCGGGACTAGCGGGAGTCAATGAGCAGTTCTTC	CASSPGLAGVNEQFF
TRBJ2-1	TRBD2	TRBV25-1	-	TGTGCCAGCAGTGACACTAGCGCGGGAGGTGTCAATGAGCAGTTCTTC	CASSDTSAGGVNEQFF
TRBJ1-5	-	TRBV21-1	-	TGTGCCACCGCATGGGAACCTGGACAGGGGGGCAATCAGCCCCAGCATTTT	CATAWEPGQGGNQPQHF
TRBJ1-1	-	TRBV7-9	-	TGTGCCAGCAGCGGGGTTAAATGGACAGACGGAAGATGGGAAGCTTTCTTT	CASSGVKWTDGRWEAFF
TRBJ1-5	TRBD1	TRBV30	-	TGTGCCTGGAGTCAACCAGGGGGATATCGTCAGCCCCAGCATTTT	CAWSQPGGYRQPQHF
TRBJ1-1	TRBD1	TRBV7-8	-	TGTGCCAGCAGCCACCAGGGGGCTGAAGCTTTCTTT	CASSHQGAEAFF
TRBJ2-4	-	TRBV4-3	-	TGCGCCAGCAGCCCCTCCCTAGCCAAAAACATTCAGTACTTC	CASSPSLAKNIQYF
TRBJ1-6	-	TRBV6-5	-	TGTGCCAGCAGATTGGACAGTAATTCACCCCTCCACTTT	CASRLDSNSPLHF
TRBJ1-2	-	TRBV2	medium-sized	TGTGCCAGCAGCGGCCAGGTTTTCGGCGGCTACACCTTC	CASSGQVFGGYTF
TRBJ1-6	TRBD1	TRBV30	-	TGTGCCCGGGGACAGGGAAATTCACCCCTCCACTTT	CARGQGNSPLHF
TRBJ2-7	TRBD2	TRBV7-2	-	TGTGCCAGCAGCTCCTTAGCGGGAGACCCCTACGAGCAGTACTTC	CASSSLAGDPYEQYF
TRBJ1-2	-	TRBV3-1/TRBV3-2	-	TGTGCCAGCAGCCAAGTGGCCAGGGCCAACTATGGCTACACCTTC	CASSQVARANYGYTF
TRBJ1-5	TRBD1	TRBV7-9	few	TGTGCCAGCAGCTGGACAGGGGACAATCAGCCCCAGCATTTT	CASSWTGDNQPQHF
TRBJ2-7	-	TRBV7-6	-	TGTGCCAGCAGCCAGACATACTCCTACGAGCAGTACTTC	CASSQTYSYEQYF
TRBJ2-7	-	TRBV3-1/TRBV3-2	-	TGTGCCAGCAGCCTACACTACGAGCAGTACTTC	CASSLHYEQYF
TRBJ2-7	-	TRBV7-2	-	TGTGCCAGCACCCTAGAAGGAGGTAGCGTCTACGAGCAGTACTTC	CASTLEGGSVYEQYF
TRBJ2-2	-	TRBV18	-	TGTGCCAGCTCACCATACAGGCGGACGAACACCGGGGAGCTGTTTTTT	CASSPYRRTNTGELFF
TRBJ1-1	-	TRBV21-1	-	TGTGCCAGCAGCAAATGGAGAGGGTCGAACACTGAAGCTTTCTTT	CASSKWRGSNTEAFF
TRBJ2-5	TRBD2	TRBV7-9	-	TGTGCCAGCAGCTTAGCGGGAGGGCCTGGAGAGACCCAGTACTTC	CASSLAGGPGETQYF
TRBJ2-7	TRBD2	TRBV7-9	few	TGTGCCAGCAGCTCCGGGACTAGCGGAGTTCTAGGGCAGTACTTC	CASSSGTSGVLGQYF
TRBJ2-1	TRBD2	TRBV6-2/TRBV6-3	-	TGTGCCAGCAGTGTGCGGGAGTATGAGCAGTTCTTC	CASSVREYEQFF
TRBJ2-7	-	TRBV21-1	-	TGTGCCAGCAGCAAAAGATGGGCGAACGAGCAGTACTTC	CASSKRWANEQYF
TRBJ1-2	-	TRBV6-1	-	-	CASSEAWGEGIDTF
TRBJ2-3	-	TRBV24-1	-	TGTGCCACCAGTGACCGACAGGCAAAGACCACAGATACGCAGTATTTT	CATSDRQAKTTDTQYF
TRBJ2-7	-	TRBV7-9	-	TGTGCCAGCAGACAGGGTTCCTCCTACGAGCAGTACTTC	CASRQGSSYEQYF
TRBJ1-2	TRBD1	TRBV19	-	TGTGCCAGTAGTTACAGGGGATCCTATGGCTACACCTTC	CASSYRGSYGYTF
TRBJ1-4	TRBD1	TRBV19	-	TGTGCCAGTAGTCCCGACAGGGACCGTGAAAAACTGTTTTTT	CASSPDRDREKLFF
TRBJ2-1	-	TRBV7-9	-	TGTGCCAGCAGCCCCTCTGTCAGCTCCTACAATGAGCAGTTCTTC	CASSPSVSSYNEQFF
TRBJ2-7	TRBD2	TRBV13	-	TGTGCCAGCAGCTTAGTTGGGACTAGCGGGAGGGCCTTCGAGCAGTACTTC	CASSLVGTSGRAFEQYF
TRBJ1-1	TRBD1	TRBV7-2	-	TGTGCCAGCAGATGGACAGGGGGGACTGAAGCTTTCTTT	CASRWTGGTEAFF
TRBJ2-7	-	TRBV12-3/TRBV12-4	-	TGTGCCAGCAGTTTTTTATCCGAGCAGTACTTC	CASSFLSEQYF